This T cell receptor (beta chain) was recovered during a study of blood T cells in healthy people across ages. It was with a sample-barcoded 5' primer and a J-beta primer mix that a second PCR of roughly 7 to 12 cycles was run. A single record per CDR3 protein comes from TCRdb applying MiXCR to the 5' RACE reads. The sample has 1.5 million to 2 million distinct CDR3 sequences; approximately 50% are singletons. Study findings and constraints: While age rose, TCR beta diversity per million T cells dropped in a roughly linear way. Among long-lived donors, naive CD4+ cells were more numerous and diversity higher than in aged donors.

Each donor supplied approximately 10 milliliters of peripheral blood. Points on this clonotype: Its antigen is not known.

The TCR comes from a woman aged 40 to 50 in good health. Input material: blood.

CDR3 amino acids: CASSFKEGPYYEQYF. The CDR3 bases are TGTGCCAGCAGCTTCAAGGAGGGGCCCTACTACGAGCAGTACTTC. This chain connects TRBV7-8 to TRBJ2-7; D is possibly TRBD2 (6 bases). Trimming left V 3 bases short and J 3 bases short, with 15 bases between. The germline CDR1 and CDR2 sequences are SGHVS and FQNEAQ. This CDR3 has 15 residues.